The 29 T cell receptor beta chains below all came from one sample that was sequenced in a study of blood T cell repertoires in COVID-19. The protocol was immunoSEQ multiplex PCR, while the TCRdb copy is restricted to in-frame clones and leaves out a portion. The sample has 200,000 to 250,000 clones, more than 85% seen once; the top ten hold about 7.1%. What was sequenced was peripheral blood. These receptors were collected from a woman between 65 and 79 years old with active or convalescent COVID-19.

The chain carries TRBV5-1 and TRBJ2-1; 12 bases are shared with TRBD2. Germline loops: CDR1 SGHRS, CDR2 YFSETQ. The CDR3 is 17 amino acids. The V and J ends lost 3 bases and 3 bases, in that order; junction bases with no gene match: 7. The CDR3, as DNA: TGCGCCAGCAGCTCTAGCGGGGGGGCACTTAGCTACAATGAGCAGTTCTTC. Protein product: CASSSSGGALSYNEQFF.

Concerning this clone: This same CDR3 is encoded by further DNA sequences in the sample. The genes are TRBV9 and TRBJ1-1; possibly TRBD1 for D (5 bases). V gave up 2 bases and J gave up 4 bases, with 9 bases separating them. The CDR3 totals 13 residues. The germline V gene encodes CDR1 SGDLS and CDR2 YYNGEE. The CDR3 nucleotides are TGTGCCAGCAGCGTTTTGGGGGGCACTGAAGCTTTCTTT. This sequence encodes CASSVLGGTEAFF.

V usage is TRBV6-5 and J usage is TRBJ2-3, with a weak D call TRBD2 (5 bases). The CDR3 runs 13 residues. Trimming removed 8 bases at V and 8 bases at J, with 17 bases between. Germline V gene lookup returns CDR1 MNHEY and CDR2 SVGAGI. The DNA for the CDR3 is TGTGCCAGCTGTCGAGGGTTGGAATTTACGCAGTATTTT. The encoded protein is CASCRGLEFTQYF.

The chain employs TRBV27 and TRBJ1-1; the match to TRBD1 covers 9 bases. Germline V lookup: CDR1 MNHEY, CDR2 SMNVEV (reference sequence). The CDR3 contains 13 residues. J was trimmed by 8 bases and V by 6 bases; bases with no gene match: 7. CDR3 DNA sequence: TGTGCCAGCAGCCCCCAGGGACAGGGAGAAGCTTTCTTT. This gives the protein CASSPQGQGEAFF.

The chain uses TRBV3-1 (or the pseudogene TRBV3-2) and TRBJ2-3; 7 bases line up with TRBD1. Germline values: CDR1 LGHDT, CDR2 YNNKEL (reference sequence). CDR3 length equals 15 residues. V lost 4 bases and J lost 0; bases outside the gene matches: 4. Here the CDR3 reads CASSLGQASTDTQYF. The DNA for the CDR3 is TGTGCCAGCAGCCTCGGACAGGCTAGCACAGATACGCAGTATTTT.

Of note for this clone: Germline and junction disagree at one end, which may indicate a read error. CDR3 in amino acids: CASSPSGGPSSEAQYF. CDR3 bases: TGTGCCAGCTCTCCCAGCGGGGGCCCCTCGTCAGAGGCCCAGTACTTC. This sequence joins TRBV18 and TRBJ2-5; 8 bases agree with TRBD2. Per germline, CDR1 KGHSH and CDR2 LQKENI. This CDR3 has 16 residues.

V usage is TRBV5-1 and J usage is TRBJ1-1; tentative D call: TRBD1 (6 bases). CDR1 is SGHRS, CDR2 YFSETQ, per germline. The CDR3 is 15 amino acids. Deletions cut 0 bases from V and 3 bases from J, with 12 bases between. CDR3 sequence reads: CASSLDGGRDTEAFF. The DNA of the CDR3 is TGCGCCAGCAGCTTGGACGGGGGGCGCGACACTGAAGCTTTCTTT. Based on the CDR3 plus reference TRBV5-1 and TRBJ1-1, the full variable domain is KAGVTQTPRYLIKTRGQQVTLSCSPISGHRSVSWYQQTPGQGLQFLFEYFSETQRNKGNFPGRFSGRQFSNSRSEMNVSTLELGDSALYLCASSLDGGRDTEAFFGQGTRLTVV.

This chain joins TRBV7-9 and TRBJ1-2, with D possibly being TRBD1 (6 bases). This CDR3 has 16 amino acids. Trimming cost V 2 bases and J 2 bases, with 15 bases left between them. CDR1 SEHNR and CDR2 FQNEAQ come from the germline V gene (reference sequence). CDR3 DNA: TGTGCCAGCAGCTTATCCCTAGGGGGTGGGAACTATGGCTACACCTTC. Protein sequence: CASSLSLGGGNYGYTF.

This chain links TRBV7-2 with TRBJ1-1; D is unclear. Germline CDR1 reads SGHTA; CDR2 reads FQGNSA. This CDR3 has 13 residues. With 2 bases removed from V and 5 bases from J, the gap between germline ends came to 9 bases. CDR3 in DNA: TGTGCCAGCAGCTTATTCGGTGGTACTGAAGCTTTCTTT. It is translated as CASSLFGGTEAFF. Variable domain in full (rest from reference TRBV7-2 and TRBJ1-1): GAGVSQSPSNKVTEKGKDVELRCDPISGHTALYWYRQSLGQGLEFLIYFQGNSAPDKSGLPSDRFSAERTGGSVSTLTIQRTQQEDSAVYLCASSLFGGTEAFFGQGTRLTVV.

V is TRBV25-1 and J is TRBJ2-3; possibly TRBD2 for D (6 bases). The V gene lost 1 base and the J gene lost 5 bases, with 13 bases spanning the gap. Germline CDR1 is MGHDK and CDR2 is SYGVNS. This CDR3 spans 15 amino acids. The CDR3 spells CASSELDGSLDTQYF. CDR3 DNA sequence: TGTGCCAGCAGTGAATTAGACGGGAGTCTAGATACGCAGTATTTT.

The genes are TRBV9 and TRBJ1-4; D is uncertain. The CDR3 is 15 amino acids. Germline CDR1 and CDR2: SGDLS and YYNGEE. Between the trimmed V and J ends, which lost 3 bases and 2 bases, there was a span of 11 bases. The CDR3 region is CASSGLGATNEKLFF. CDR3 DNA sequence: TGTGCCAGCAGCGGCCTGGGAGCCACTAATGAAAAACTGTTTTTT.

This chain uses TRBV3-1 (or the pseudogene TRBV3-2) with TRBJ2-4; 7 bases agree with TRBD1. V dropped 0 bases and J dropped 3; count of bases not matched to a gene: 5. Germline assignment: CDR1 LGHDT and CDR2 YNNKEL (reference sequence). There are 16 residues in the CDR3. CDR3 sequence reads: CASSQDVTGVKNIQYF. CDR3 in DNA: TGTGCCAGCAGCCAAGATGTTACAGGGGTCAAAAACATTCAGTACTTC.

The chain is built from TRBV4-3 and TRBJ2-5, with a tentative D call TRBD1 (6 bases). CDR3 size: 14 residues. Germline values: CDR1 LGHNA, CDR2 YSLEER. Deletions cut 0 bases from V and 7 bases from J, with 12 bases between. The DNA for the CDR3 is TGCGCCAGCAGCCAAGAGGACAGAGGAGGGACCCAGTACTTC. Its translation: CASSQEDRGGTQYF.

J is TRBJ1-5 and V is TRBV19, with TRBD1 matching over 11 bases. The CDR3 totals 16 residues. Germline values: CDR1 LNHDA, CDR2 SQIVND (reference sequence). V gave up 4 bases and J gave up 4 bases; unmatched junction bases: 6. CDR3 bases: TGTGCCAGTAGTACGGGACAGGGGGTGACAAATCAGCCCCAGCATTTT. Translation: CASSTGQGVTNQPQHF.

The chain uses TRBV7-2 and TRBJ2-5; 8 nucleotides line up with TRBD1. Germline values: CDR1 SGHTA, CDR2 FQGNSA. This CDR3 has 16 amino acids. The junction had 14 bases not matched to a gene; V was cut back by 6 bases and J by 5 bases. CDR3: CASRSPSAGGRETQYF. Here the CDR3 DNA reads TGTGCCAGCAGATCCCCCTCGGCAGGGGGCAGGGAGACCCAGTACTTC.

The rearrangement links TRBV5-4 to TRBJ1-2; maybe TRBD1 (6 bases). The V gene's germline CDR1 is SGHNT and CDR2 YYREEE (reference sequence). V was trimmed by 3 bases and J by 6 bases, leaving 18 bases between them. This CDR3 region has 15 residues. CDR3 bases: TGTGCCAGCAGCTCTACTGACAGGCCTCCCAATGGCTACACCTTC. Translation: CASSSTDRPPNGYTF.

The rearrangement uses TRBV19 and TRBJ1-6, with D perhaps matching TRBD1 (5 bases). Germline assignment: CDR1 LNHDA and CDR2 SQIVND (reference sequence). The CDR3 contains 13 residues. Trimming left V 5 bases short and J 8 bases short, with 10 bases between. CDR3 sequence reads: CASSYRSDSPLHF. DNA of the CDR3: TGTGCCAGTAGTTACAGGTCGGATTCACCCCTCCACTTT.

This rearrangement joins TRBV6-6 to TRBJ2-5; TRBD2 agrees at 9 bases. V trimming: 4 bases; J trimming: 5 bases; junction bases outside the gene matches: 5. From germline, CDR1 is MNHNY and CDR2 SVGAGI (reference sequence). The CDR3 is 14 amino acids. CDR3 nucleotides: TGTGCCAGCAGTTCCTTAGCGGGGGTGGAGACCCAGTACTTC. It codes for CASSSLAGVETQYF.

This chain uses TRBV6-5 with TRBJ2-3, with D possibly being TRBD2 (5 bases). Germline V gene lookup returns CDR1 MNHEY and CDR2 SVGAGI. The CDR3 contains 11 residues. Trimming took off 6 bases at V and 6 bases at J, with 7 bases between the two ends. CDR3 DNA: TGTGCCAGCAGACTAGTGGATACGCAGTATTTT. Protein: CASRLVDTQYF.

This clone was observed a single time. The V gene is TRBV6-2 or TRBV6-3, the J gene TRBJ1-5, with a possible D match to TRBD1 (5 bases). The ends were cut back, 0 bases at V and 5 bases at J, with 11 bases in the middle. The CDR3 consists of 15 residues. CDR1 and CDR2 from the germline V gene are MNHEY and SVGEGT. CDR3 amino acids: CASSYSGRVDQPQHF. CDR3 coding DNA: TGTGCCAGCAGTTACTCGGGCAGGGTCGATCAGCCCCAGCATTTT.

V is TRBV3-1 (or the pseudogene TRBV3-2) and J is TRBJ1-1, with TRBD1 matching 8 bases. This CDR3 is 14 amino acids long. Trimming at V came to 7 bases and at J to 1 base, leaving 5 bases not matched to a gene. Germline-derived CDR1 and CDR2 are LGHDT and YNNKEL (reference sequence). The CDR3 reads CASIQTGENTEAFF. DNA of the CDR3: TGTGCCAGCATCCAGACAGGGGAGAACACTGAAGCTTTCTTT.

The rearrangement joins TRBV5-8 to TRBJ1-2; D possibly corresponds to TRBD1 (5 bases). V was shortened by 4 bases and J by 1 base, with 17 bases between the two germline ends. This CDR3 is 16 amino acids long. In germline, CDR1 is SGHTS, CDR2 YDEGEE. The CDR3 loop is CASSPPRGNYNYGYTF. The CDR3 nucleotides read TGTGCCAGCAGCCCCCCGCGGGGGAACTATAACTATGGCTACACCTTC.

DNA for the CDR3: TGTGCCAGCTCACCTCAGAGGGCCGGGGAGCTGTTTTTT. Encoded protein: CASSPQRAGELFF. The chain is built from TRBV18 and TRBJ2-2, with D possibly matching TRBD2 (5 bases). The CDR3 contains 13 residues. Trimming shortened V by 3 bases and J by 6 bases, and 8 bases separated the two germline ends. CDR1 KGHSH and CDR2 LQKENI come from the germline V gene.

This chain joins TRBV2 and TRBJ1-1; weak D call: TRBD1 (6 bases). The germline gives CDR1 SNHLY, CDR2 FYNNEI. CDR3 length equals 12 residues. Trimming removed 5 bases at V and 7 bases at J, with 11 bases between. Here the CDR3 DNA reads TGTGCCAGCAGTCACAGGGAAAGTGAAGCTTTCTTT. It codes for CASSHRESEAFF.

The chain combines TRBV7-2 with TRBJ2-7; 8 nucleotides align to TRBD1. The CDR3 has 13 residues. Germline V gives CDR1 SGHTA, CDR2 FQGNSA. V gave up 5 bases and J gave up 3 bases; unmatched junction bases: 3. CDR3 sequence reads: CASSRTGSYEQYF. The DNA for the CDR3 is TGTGCCAGCAGCCGGACAGGGAGCTACGAGCAGTACTTC.

The chain recombines TRBV27 with TRBJ1-2; 9 nucleotides align to TRBD1. Germline CDR1 is MNHEY and CDR2 is SMNVEV (reference sequence). The CDR3 has 14 residues. Trimming removed 5 bases from V and 4 bases from J; junction bases left unmatched: 5. The CDR3, as DNA: TGTGCCAGCAGTCCAACAGGGGGCCGCTATGGCTACACCTTC. Translating it yields CASSPTGGRYGYTF.

The chain couples TRBV3-1 (or the pseudogene TRBV3-2) to TRBJ1-6; 7 nucleotides align to TRBD1. Germline V gene sequence: CDR1 LGHDT, CDR2 YNNKEL (reference sequence). V shed 5 bases and J 10 bases; nucleotides not matched to a gene: 8. The CDR3 totals 14 residues. CDR3 sequence: CASSSQGNESPLHF. CDR3 in DNA: TGTGCCAGCAGCTCACAGGGGAATGAATCACCCCTCCACTTT.

The V and J genes are TRBV10-3 and TRBJ2-3; D is possibly TRBD1 (5 bases). The CDR3 spans 12 residues. V was clipped by 6 bases and J by 2 bases, with 6 bases between them. Germline V gives CDR1 ENHRY, CDR2 SYGVKD. This chain's CDR3 is CAISRDTDTQYF. CDR3 nucleotide sequence: TGTGCCATCAGCAGGGACACAGATACGCAGTATTTT.

The chain uses TRBV6-5 and TRBJ2-3; possibly TRBD2 for D (5 bases). The V gene lost 2 bases and the J gene lost 11 bases, with 11 bases spanning the gap. CDR3 length: 12 amino acids. Germline V gives CDR1 MNHEY, CDR2 SVGAGI. The CDR3 DNA is TGTGCCAGCAGTTACGGGTCAGAGGGGCAGTATTTT. This codes for CASSYGSEGQYF.